This T cell receptor beta chain was captured in a study of siplizumab effects on memory and regulatory T cells. Coculturing was carried out on the mixed lymphocyte reaction cells. It lasted 6 days and was done at 37°C. Assay used: immunoSEQ multiplex PCR; TCRdb lists only in-frame clones, some missing. The table includes about 13,000 clones, approximately 37% detected once. This CDR3 region has 16 residues. Germline CDR1 PRHDT, CDR2 FYEKMQ (reference sequence). After removal of 4 bases from V and 4 bases from J, the junction contained 7 bases not matched to a gene. This clone turned up a few times. Its antigen is currently unknown.

The chain is built from TRBV13 and TRBJ2-1; TRBD2 aligns across 10 bases. Sequencing was done on a sample of CFSE-low (dividing) CD8+ T cells sorted from an allogeneic mixed lymphocyte reaction. This receptor was identified in a human donor in good health; the cells came from an allogeneic mixed lymphocyte reaction. The CDR3 here is CASSSTLAGVYNEQFF. The CDR3 DNA follows: TGTGCCAGCAGCTCGACCCTAGCGGGGGTTTACAATGAGCAGTTCTTC.